One and the same sample provided the 6 T cell receptor beta chains below, sequenced in a study of T cell changes during pregnancy in multiple sclerosis (dated by TCRdb to about 2019). Libraries came from the immunoSEQ multiplex PCR assay. TCRdb stores this immuneACCESS table with in-frame sequences only. Part of the clones is absent; in the studies checked, under half of the shortfall reflects unresolved V genes, and no reason is known for the rest. The sample table lists roughly 30,000 clones, 89% of them with a count of one. Of the sample, 6.5% to 7.5% falls within the top ten clones. The sequencing used CD8+ T cells from peripheral blood mononuclear cells, collected after pregnancy. The receptors stem from a female donor with multiple sclerosis, enrolled in a pregnancy study.

This clone was seen a single time. The V call is TRBV5-6, the J call TRBJ2-7; the match to TRBD1 covers 10 bases. Germline CDR1 and CDR2: SGHDT and YYEEEE. This CDR3 has 14 amino acids. With 4 bases clipped from V and 4 bases from J, the junction kept 5 bases outside the gene matches. CDR3 sequence: CASSLGTGEYEQYF. CDR3 DNA: TGTGCCAGCAGCCTCGGGACAGGGGAGTACGAGCAGTACTTC.

This sequence joins TRBV19 and TRBJ1-5, with a possible D match to TRBD1 (6 bases). Between the trimmed V and J ends, which lost 3 bases and 7 bases, there was a span of 10 bases. Germline V gene data show CDR1 as LNHDA and CDR2 as SQIVND (reference sequence). The CDR3 is 13 amino acids. The CDR3 bases are TGTGCCAGTAGTATTGCAGGGGAACAGCCCCAGCATTTT. It encodes CASSIAGEQPQHF. The full variable domain, rest sourced from reference TRBV19 and TRBJ1-5, is DGGITQSPKYLFRKEGQNVTLSCEQNLNHDAMYWYRQDPGQGLRLIYYSQIVNDFQKGDIAEGYSVSREKKESFPLTVTSAQKNPTAFYLCASSIAGEQPQHFGDGTRLSIL.

Concerning this clone: Mismatch with germline at one junction end may stem from a read error. The chain joins TRBV15 to TRBJ2-4, with TRBD2 identical over 8 bases. This CDR3 is 16 amino acids long. Germline CDR1 LNHNV, CDR2 YYDKDF (reference sequence). The CDR3 spells CATSRDGSGAKNIQYF. DNA for the CDR3: TGTGCCACCAGCCGAGACGGTAGCGGGGCGAAAAACATTCAGTACTTC.

This clone came up a few times. The chain recombines TRBV27 with TRBJ2-7, with D possibly being TRBD2 (6 bases). Between the trimmed V and J ends, which lost 3 bases and 6 bases, there was a span of 12 bases. Germline V gene sequence: CDR1 MNHEY, CDR2 SMNVEV (reference sequence). There are 13 residues in the CDR3. CDR3 sequence (DNA): TGTGCCAGCAGTTTTCGTGGAGGGTTCGAGCAGTACTTC. This translates into CASSFRGGFEQYF.

By share of the sample, this clone is medium-sized. The chain recombines TRBV27 with TRBJ2-2; 8 nucleotides line up with TRBD1. This CDR3 comprises 13 residues. V trimming: 7 bases; J trimming: 6 bases; junction bases outside the gene matches: 4. Germline V CDR1 and CDR2: MNHEY, SMNVEV (reference sequence). The CDR3 reads CASMTGDAGELFF. The CDR3, as DNA: TGTGCCAGCATGACAGGGGACGCCGGGGAGCTGTTTTTT.

The chain uses TRBV4-1 and TRBJ2-1; no clear D gene. V was clipped by 0 bases and J by 0 bases, with 9 bases between them. The CDR3 totals 16 residues. Germline assignment: CDR1 MGHRA and CDR2 YSYEKL. The CDR3 DNA reads as TGCGCCAGCAGCCAAGAGGGCGTTTCCTCCTACAATGAGCAGTTCTTC. Translated, it gives CASSQEGVSSYNEQFF.